This TCR beta chain was sequenced in a study of radiotherapy plus CTLA-4 blockade in lung cancer. Across the whole study: Under 20% of enrolled patients responded objectively, and over 30% had disease control. Whole-study results and caveats: After radiotherapy and ipilimumab, tumor-derived clones expanded in peripheral blood.

Measured with immunoSEQ multiplex PCR; TCRdb has only the in-frame clones, and not every one. The sample includes approximately 90,000 clones, 83% of them seen just once. About this clone itself: The antigen is undetermined.

The CDR3 spans 15 residues. Deletions cut 5 bases from V and 1 base from J, with 12 bases between. Germline loops: CDR1 MDHEN, CDR2 SYDVKM. Sequencing used peripheral blood, obtained from a patient treated with radiotherapy plus ipilimumab. The sequence derives from a human donor with non-small cell lung cancer who had stable disease on radiotherapy plus ipilimumab. The chain has TRBV28 and TRBJ1-3, with D maybe TRBD1 (5 bases). The CDR3 protein is CASSPRGLSGNTIYF. The CDR3 DNA reads as TGTGCCAGCAGTCCACGGGGCCTTTCTGGAAACACCATATATTTT.